A single sample is the source of the 3 T cell receptor beta chains below, sequenced in a study of blood T cells in healthy people across ages (dated by TCRdb to 2013 to 2016). Libraries came from 5' RACE. The listed sequencing device is Illumina HiSeq 2500. A second PCR of roughly 6 to 11 cycles was run with a J-beta primer mix and a sample-barcoded 5' primer. TCRdb trimmed the raw reads at Q25, called clones with MiXCR and kept productive beta chains. Duplicate CDR3 protein sequences are folded into a single record with the most common DNA and genes. This sample is represented by hundreds of thousands of distinct CDR3 sequences; about 49% of them were singletons. Of the sample, 51% falls within the top ten clones. Sequencing was done on a sample of blood. The receptors come from a man in his 60s in good health.

The V and J genes are TRBV11-1 and TRBJ1-2; D is unresolved. The germline CDR1 and CDR2 sequences are SGHAT and FQDESV (reference sequence). CDR3 length: 12 amino acids. Trimming pared 1 base from V and 6 bases from J, leaving 6 bases between. CDR3 region: CASSLGPDGYTF. CDR3 nucleotide sequence: TGTGCCAGCAGCTTAGGTCCGGATGGCTACACCTTC.

The chain combines TRBV10-3 with TRBJ1-4, with D unresolved. The ends were cut back, 3 bases at V and 5 bases at J, with 7 bases in the middle. CDR1 and CDR2 (germline): ENHRY, SYGVKD. The CDR3 runs 13 residues. CDR3 in amino acids: CAISDGENEKLFF. CDR3 nucleotide sequence: TGTGCCATCAGTGACGGTGAAAATGAAAAACTGTTTTTT.

V usage is TRBV24-1 and J usage is TRBJ1-2; 7 nucleotides agree with TRBD1. Germline V gene lookup returns CDR1 KGHDR and CDR2 SFDVKD. This CDR3 has 15 amino acids. Unmatched junction bases numbered 5, after V lost 3 bases and J lost 2 bases. The CDR3 spells CATSDGDSGNYGYTF. CDR3 nucleotides: TGTGCCACCAGTGATGGGGACAGTGGGAACTATGGCTACACCTTC.